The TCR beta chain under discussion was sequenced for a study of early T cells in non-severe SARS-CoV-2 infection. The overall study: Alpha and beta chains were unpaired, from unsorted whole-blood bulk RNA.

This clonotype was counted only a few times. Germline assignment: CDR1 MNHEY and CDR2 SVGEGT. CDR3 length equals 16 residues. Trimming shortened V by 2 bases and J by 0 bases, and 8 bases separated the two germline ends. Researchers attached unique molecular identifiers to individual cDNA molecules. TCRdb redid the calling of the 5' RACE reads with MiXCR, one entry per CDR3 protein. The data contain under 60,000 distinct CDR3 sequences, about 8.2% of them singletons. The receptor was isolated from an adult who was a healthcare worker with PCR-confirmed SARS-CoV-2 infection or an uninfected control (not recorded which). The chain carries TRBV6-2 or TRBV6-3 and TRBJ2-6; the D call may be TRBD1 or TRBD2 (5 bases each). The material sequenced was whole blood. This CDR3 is CASSYGGSSGANVLTF. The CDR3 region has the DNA TGTGCCAGCAGTTACGGGGGAAGCTCTGGGGCCAACGTCCTGACTTTC.